This passage covers 2 T cell receptor beta chains from one sample sequenced in a study of spatial heterogeneity in lung cancer. One entry per CDR3 protein, called by TCRdb with MiXCR from the 5' RACE reads. The data show 15,000 to 20,000 distinct CDR3 sequences, 6.3% seen once. Time point in this sample: blood at routine non-recurrence follow-up after resection. Specimen: PBMCs, collected at follow-up. These receptors were collected from a male donor with early-stage non-small cell lung cancer.

At least ten counts were recorded for this clonotype. This chain uses TRBV12-3 or TRBV12-4 with TRBJ2-7; 9 nucleotides align to TRBD1. V was clipped by 6 bases and J by 3 bases; unmatched bases: 3. The CDR3 is 13 residues long. This CDR3 reads CASRPGQGYEQYF. The CDR3 DNA reads as TGTGCCAGCAGACCGGGACAGGGCTACGAGCAGTACTTC.

This clonotype was recorded many times. The chain has TRBV3-1 and TRBJ2-3, with TRBD1 matching over 8 bases. Germline CDR1 and CDR2: LGHDT and YNNKEL (reference sequence). The CDR3 sequence is 15 residues long. Losses at the gene ends were 4 bases for V and 0 bases for J; bases not matched to a gene: 3. The chain's CDR3 is CASSPNRGSTDTQYF. The CDR3 DNA reads as TGTGCCAGCAGCCCTAACAGGGGGAGCACAGATACGCAGTATTTT.